This TCR beta chain was documented in a study of CD8 T cells in ankylosing spondylitis. Germline CDR1 MNHNS, CDR2 SASEGT. The CDR3 contains 13 residues. Trimming removed 5 bases from V and 5 bases from J, with 12 bases in between. Using its own MiXCR run on the 5' RACE reads, TCRdb lists one record per CDR3 protein. The sample has approximately 350,000 distinct CDR3 sequences; around 15% are singletons. The chain combines TRBV6-1 with TRBJ2-5; D not certain. The source of this sequence is a male donor with ankylosing spondylitis or in good health (not recorded which). Sequencing used blood, either unsorted or a sorted T cell fraction (not recorded which). Written as DNA, the CDR3 is TGTGCCAGCAGTCCTCTAGGGCTGGAGACCCAGTACTTC. It encodes CASSPLGLETQYF.